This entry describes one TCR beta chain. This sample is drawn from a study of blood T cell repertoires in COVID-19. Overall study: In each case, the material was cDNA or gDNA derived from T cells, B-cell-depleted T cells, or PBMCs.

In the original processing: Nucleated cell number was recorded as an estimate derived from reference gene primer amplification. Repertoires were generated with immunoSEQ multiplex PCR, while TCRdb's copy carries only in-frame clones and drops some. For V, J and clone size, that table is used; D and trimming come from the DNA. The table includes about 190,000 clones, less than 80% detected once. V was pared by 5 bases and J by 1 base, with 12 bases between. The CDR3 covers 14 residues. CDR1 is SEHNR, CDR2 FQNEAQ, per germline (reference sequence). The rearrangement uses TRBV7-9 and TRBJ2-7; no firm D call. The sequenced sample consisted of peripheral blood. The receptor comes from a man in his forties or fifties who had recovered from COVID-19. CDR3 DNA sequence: TGTGCCAGCAGCCCGAGACTCGATTCCTACGAGCAGTACTTC. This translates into CASSPRLDSYEQYF.